The next 4 T cell receptor beta chains were all read from a single sample in a study of blood T cell repertoires in COVID-19 (dated by TCRdb to 2020 to 2022). The method behind the library was the immunoSEQ multiplex PCR assay. Drawn from immuneACCESS, this table holds only the in-frame rearrangements with V and J called that TCRdb kept. Clones are partly lost; checked studies trace under half to an unresolved V gene and leave the rest unexplained. The sample table lists about 210,000 clones, 70% to 90% of them with a count of one. Around 8% of the sample goes to the ten largest clones. Material for sequencing was PBMCs or T cells enriched from blood (not recorded which). The source is a woman aged 18-29 years who had recovered from COVID-19.

This clone was found a few times. V gene TRBV5-1 combines with J gene TRBJ1-2, with 7 bases lining up with TRBD1. The CDR3 is 14 amino acids. V gave up 1 base and J gave up 8 bases; unmatched junction bases: 8. Germline V gene lookup returns CDR1 SGHRS and CDR2 YFSETQ. The CDR3 DNA sequence: TGCGCCAGCAGCTTGTGGACAGGTAACGGCGGCTACACCTTC. This encodes CASSLWTGNGGYTF.

The chain employs TRBV12-5 and TRBJ2-7; 9 bases map to TRBD1. Trimming cost V 4 bases and J 7 bases; bases outside gene matches: 11. Germline CDR1 and CDR2: LGHNT and FRNRAP. The CDR3 totals 15 residues. For the CDR3, the DNA is TGTGCTAGTGGTTCGCTACCGGGACAGGGTTTAGAGCAGTACTTC. It is translated as CASGSLPGQGLEQYF.

The V call is TRBV9, the J call TRBJ2-3, with TRBD1 matching 7 bases. Germline values: CDR1 SGDLS, CDR2 YYNGEE. Unmatched junction bases numbered 7, after V lost 4 bases and J lost 2 bases. This CDR3 comprises 15 residues. The CDR3 protein is CASSPPGTATDTQYF. CDR3 nucleotides: TGTGCCAGCAGCCCCCCGGGGACAGCCACAGATACGCAGTATTTT. Full variable domain (missing parts from reference TRBV9 and TRBJ2-3): DSGVTQTPKHLITATGQRVTLRCSPRSGDLSVYWYQQSLDQGLQFLIQYYNGEERAKGNILERFSAQQFPDLHSELNLSSLELGDSALYFCASSPPGTATDTQYFGPGTRLTVL.

This chain links TRBV6-1 with TRBJ1-1; D may be TRBD1 (6 bases). The V end was cut by 1 base, the J end by 3 bases, with 15 bases between. CDR1 MNHNS and CDR2 SASEGT come from the germline V gene. The CDR3 covers 16 residues. In nucleotides, the CDR3 is TGTGCCAGCAGTGAAGACCCCCAGGGGCTGGACACTGAAGCTTTCTTT. Encoded protein: CASSEDPQGLDTEAFF.